Listed below are T cell receptor beta chains from one sample, sequenced in a study of regulatory T cells in long-lasting Graves disease. TCRdb independently ran MiXCR on the multiplex PCR reads; one entry per CDR3 protein. This sample carries roughly 300,000 distinct CDR3 sequences, 15% to 20% of them seen once, and the ten largest clones take less than 35%. The sequencing here drew on peripheral blood mononuclear cells (PBMCs), taken when the disease was refractory, from a patient treated with antithyroid drugs. Receptor source: a female donor with Graves disease. CDR3s include the opening cysteine and the closing phenylalanine or tryptophan. Each record gives: V gene, J gene, CDR3 protein.

V: TRBV6-2/TRBV6-3
J: TRBJ1-6
CDR3: CASSYLGQGASPLHF

V: TRBV2
J: TRBJ1-5
CDR3: CASSMDGRNQPQHF

V: TRBV14
J: TRBJ1-1
CDR3: CASSQEGAGGSEAFF

V: TRBV9
J: TRBJ1-1
CDR3: CASSVEGALMNTEAFF

V: TRBV2
J: TRBJ1-4
CDR3: CASSEAMELLREKLFF

V: TRBV2
J: TRBJ1-6
CDR3: CASSTPDRISSPLHF

V: TRBV15
J: TRBJ1-5
CDR3: CATSGWGDQPQHF

V: TRBV27
J: TRBJ1-2
CDR3: CASSLGSGRPGYTF

V: TRBV6-2/TRBV6-3
J: TRBJ2-7
CDR3: CASSELYGRFSSYEQYF

V: TRBV28
J: TRBJ2-7
CDR3: CASSLWDSYEQYF

V: TRBV19
J: TRBJ2-7
CDR3: CASSINTLYSEEQYF

V: TRBV6-2/TRBV6-3
J: TRBJ2-3
CDR3: CASSYSSGGGDTQYF

V: TRBV25-1
J: TRBJ1-1
CDR3: CASSESLGRGLAEAFF

V: TRBV28
J: TRBJ2-3
CDR3: CASSSSSGPDTQYF

V: TRBV7-8
J: TRBJ1-4
CDR3: CASSLQPGTGRINEKLFF

V: TRBV7-9
J: TRBJ2-7
CDR3: CASSSPGTSYEQYF

V: TRBV5-1
J: TRBJ2-2
CDR3: CASSLRTGLNTGELFF

V: TRBV6-1
J: TRBJ1-4
CDR3: CASSTGTGGFKLFF

V: TRBV6-4
J: TRBJ2-7
CDR3: CASSYGGTLYEQYF

V: TRBV6-1
J: TRBJ1-5
CDR3: CASSEIVGGRHSNQPQHF

V: TRBV7-2
J: TRBJ1-4
CDR3: CASSFRQSGREKLFF

V: TRBV27
J: TRBJ2-2
CDR3: CASSLSGGWETGELFF

V: TRBV12-3/TRBV12-4
J: TRBJ2-1
CDR3: CARPGQCDEQFF

V: TRBV7-9
J: TRBJ1-2
CDR3: CASSLVGRAYYGYTF

V: TRBV5-1
J: TRBJ1-1
CDR3: CASSFEGSLMNTEAFF

V: TRBV2
J: TRBJ1-3
CDR3: CASSVPGESSGNTIYF

V: TRBV5-1
J: TRBJ2-7
CDR3: CASSPGTSAPYEQYF

V: TRBV18
J: TRBJ1-6
CDR3: CAGSPRKGLDSPLHF

V: TRBV20-1
J: TRBJ1-2
CDR3: CSAPLQGGKNYGYTF

V: TRBV19
J: TRBJ1-2
CDR3: CASKQGSAGGYTF

V: TRBV12-3/TRBV12-4
J: TRBJ2-5
CDR3: CASSFYGSETQYF

V: TRBV7-9
J: TRBJ1-2
CDR3: CASSPGGEAHGYTF

V: TRBV11-2
J: TRBJ2-3
CDR3: CASSLSVRAHTDTQYF

V: TRBV2
J: TRBJ2-5
CDR3: CASRRDRGPQETQYF

V: TRBV12-3/TRBV12-4
J: TRBJ1-4
CDR3: CASSLGDAEKLFF

V: TRBV20-1
J: TRBJ1-6
CDR3: CSARRQVLSSYNSPLHF